This T cell receptor beta chain comes out of a study of T cell changes during pregnancy in multiple sclerosis. Germline values: CDR1 SGDLS, CDR2 YYNGEE. The CDR3 has 11 residues. V shed 8 bases and J shed 3 bases, with 9 bases lying between them. Libraries were prepared by immunoSEQ multiplex PCR; TCRdb keeps only in-frame clonotypes and omits some of them. Found here are roughly 58,000 clones, over 85% of them singletons; the top ten hold approximately 2.8%. The sequenced sample was CD8+ T cells from peripheral blood mononuclear cells, obtained before pregnancy. V usage is TRBV9 and J usage is TRBJ2-7; a weak D match, TRBD1 (5 bases). The sequence came from a female donor with multiple sclerosis, enrolled in a pregnancy study. CDR3 DNA: TGTGCCAGTGGCAGGGACTACGAGCAGTACTTC. Translated, it gives CASGRDYEQYF.